These 18 T cell receptor beta chains were all obtained from the same sample, sequenced in a study of T cell responses to AZD1222 COVID-19 vaccine (dated by TCRdb to the early 2020s). The meaning of the sample's time point label: about 28 days (+/-7) after the second vaccine dose. The sample's treatment or condition label is to be understood as: meningococcal conjugate vaccine given as trial control. The method was the immunoSEQ multiplex PCR assay. TCRdb holds this immuneACCESS table with in-frame rearrangements only. Some clones are missing; in checked studies, unresolved V genes explain under half, and the rest has no known cause. The table for this sample lists under 200,000 clones; over 85% of them were counted only once. The ten largest clones represent about 3.6% of the sample. The material was peripheral blood, obtained 28 days after the second dose of the MenACWY control vaccine. Source of these receptors: an adult who received the MenACWY meningococcal vaccine as a control.

As DNA, the CDR3 is TGTGCCAGCAGCCTAAACCCACAGGGAGGGAGGAACGAGCAGTACTTC. This encodes CASSLNPQGGRNEQYF. The chain joins TRBV11-2 to TRBJ2-7; D possibly corresponds to TRBD2 (7 bases). The CDR3 is made up of 16 amino acids. The germline V gene encodes CDR1 SGHAT and CDR2 FQNNGV. V lost 5 bases and J 5 bases, leaving 22 bases between the germline ends.

The V gene is TRBV6-4, the J gene TRBJ1-5, with D uncertain. Looked up from germline, CDR1 is MRHNA and CDR2 is SNTAGT. Trimming took off 3 bases at V and 2 bases at J, with 11 bases between the two ends. The CDR3 is 15 residues long. CDR3 bases: TGTGCCAGCAGTGAATCGCCTGGGGGCAATCAGCCCCAGCATTTT. It codes for CASSESPGGNQPQHF.

The chain carries TRBV7-3 and TRBJ2-3; D uncertain. Per the germline V gene, CDR1 is SGHTA and CDR2 is FQGTGA. Trimming stripped 6 bases from V and 2 bases from J, with 6 bases between. The CDR3 runs to 12 residues. Here the CDR3 reads CASSSVTDTQYF. The CDR3 region has the DNA TGTGCCAGCAGTTCTGTCACAGATACGCAGTATTTT.

V gene TRBV2 combines with J gene TRBJ2-4; TRBD2 might be the D (5 bases). CDR3 size: 16 residues. The V gene's germline CDR1 is SNHLY and CDR2 FYNNEI. With 7 bases removed from V and 0 bases from J, the gap between germline ends came to 16 bases. This CDR3 is CASIGGLGRAKNIQYF. The DNA of the CDR3 is TGTGCCAGCATAGGCGGGCTAGGGAGAGCCAAAAACATTCAGTACTTC.

This clone was observed once. The chain uses TRBV12-3 or TRBV12-4 and TRBJ2-3; D ambiguous. V lost 10 bases and J 4 bases, leaving 15 bases between the germline ends. This CDR3 comprises 13 residues. CDR3 coding DNA: TGTGCCACCAAAAAAAGCTCCGCAGATACGCAGTATTTT. It yields the protein CATKKSSADTQYF.

This chain connects TRBV15 to TRBJ1-5, with D tentatively TRBD1 (5 bases). V lost 6 bases and J lost 2, with 20 bases in between. Germline assignment: CDR1 LNHNV and CDR2 YYDKDF (reference sequence). This CDR3 has 17 residues. The CDR3 region has the DNA TGTGCCACCAGGGGCTACGGATTGGTGGGGGGCAATCAGCCCCAGCATTTT. This sequence encodes CATRGYGLVGGNQPQHF.

This chain links TRBV30 with TRBJ2-7, with D unresolved. In germline, CDR1 is GTSNPN, CDR2 SVGIG (reference sequence). The ends were cut back, 5 bases at V and 4 bases at J, with 18 bases in the middle. This CDR3 is built from 14 residues. CDR3 protein: CAWGSASLFYEQYF. The CDR3 DNA reads TGTGCCTGGGGGTCGGCCTCCCTCTTTTACGAGCAGTACTTC.

This clone appeared once. The chain recombines TRBV25-1 with TRBJ2-5; unclear D gene. V shed 1 base and J shed 5 bases, with 11 bases lying between them. Per germline, CDR1 MGHDK and CDR2 SYGVNS. This CDR3 has 14 amino acids. The CDR3 bases are TGTGCCAGCAGTGAATTCGTTAGATTGGAGACCCAGTACTTC. Translated, it gives CASSEFVRLETQYF.

The chain has TRBV27 and TRBJ1-2, with TRBD1 identical over 7 bases. Germline V lookup: CDR1 MNHEY, CDR2 SMNVEV (reference sequence). The ends lost 5 bases at V and 4 bases at J; junction bases unmatched: 10. This CDR3 has 15 amino acids. CDR3 nucleotide sequence: TGTGCCAGCAGTACCCTGCGAGGGGGCACCTATGGCTACACCTTC. Protein product: CASSTLRGGTYGYTF.

The chain has TRBV19 and TRBJ2-3, with TRBD2 matching 11 bases. V shed 4 bases and J 1 base; nucleotides not matched to a gene: 4. CDR3 size: 16 residues. CDR1 LNHDA and CDR2 SQIVND come from the germline V gene (reference sequence). Here the CDR3 DNA reads TGTGCCAGTAGTACGCGACTAGCGGGACGCACAGATACGCAGTATTTT. Protein sequence: CASSTRLAGRTDTQYF.

The CDR3 protein is CASSINQNNSPLHF. For the CDR3, the DNA is TGTGCCAGTAGTATTAACCAGAACAATTCACCCCTCCACTTT. The chain recombines TRBV19 with TRBJ1-6; D not resolved. Trimming shortened V by 3 bases and J by 7 bases, and 10 bases separated the two germline ends. The CDR3 covers 14 residues. The germline V gene encodes CDR1 LNHDA and CDR2 SQIVND (reference sequence).

This chain connects TRBV30 to TRBJ1-5, with TRBD1 as a possible D gene (5 bases). This CDR3 has 14 residues. V was trimmed by 0 bases and J by 4 bases, leaving 10 bases between them. The germline V gene has CDR1 GTSNPN and CDR2 SVGIG (reference sequence). The CDR3 sequence: CAWSVRAGNQPQHF. CDR3 in DNA: TGTGCCTGGAGTGTACGGGCAGGGAATCAGCCCCAGCATTTT.

The chain recombines TRBV10-3 with TRBJ2-5; the match to TRBD1 covers 8 bases. The V segment lost 3 bases and the J segment 4 bases; nucleotides outside the gene matches: 10. In germline, CDR1 is ENHRY, CDR2 SYGVKD. This CDR3 contains 16 residues. DNA of the CDR3: TGTGCCATCAGTGAAATAGCAGGGGGCTTGGGAGAGACCCAGTACTTC. The encoded protein is CAISEIAGGLGETQYF.

The gene calls are TRBV6-5 and TRBJ2-1, with TRBD2 identical over 9 bases. The V gene's germline CDR1 is MNHEY and CDR2 SVGAGI. Losses at the gene ends were 8 bases for V and 6 bases for J; bases not matched to a gene: 5. The CDR3 length is 13 residues. The CDR3 DNA sequence: TGTGCCAGCCTACAGACTAGCGGCAATGAGCAGTTCTTC. Its translation is CASLQTSGNEQFF.

A single count supports this clone. The chain employs TRBV4-2 and TRBJ2-2; D is uncertain. This CDR3 contains 14 residues. V lost 0 bases to trimming and J lost 4 bases, with 6 bases between them. In germline, CDR1 is LGHNA, CDR2 YNFKEQ. CDR3 loop: CASSQDWRTGELFF. The CDR3 DNA reads TGTGCCAGCAGCCAAGATTGGCGCACCGGGGAGCTGTTTTTT.

The chain carries TRBV7-2 and TRBJ2-4; 15 nucleotides match TRBD2. Germline V gives CDR1 SGHTA, CDR2 FQGNSA. V shed 4 bases and J 5 bases; nucleotides not matched to a gene: 9. The CDR3 runs 18 residues. This chain's CDR3 is CASSSGLAGGPWENIQYF. DNA for the CDR3: TGTGCCAGCAGCTCCGGACTAGCGGGAGGGCCGTGGGAAAACATTCAGTACTTC.

This chain uses TRBV7-9 with TRBJ2-3; D remains unclear. Germline V gives CDR1 SEHNR, CDR2 FQNEAQ (reference sequence). Trimming cost V 4 bases and J 5 bases, with 7 bases left between them. The CDR3 sequence is 12 residues long. CDR3 coding DNA: TGTGCCAGCAGCTCACTTGGAGATACGCAGTATTTT. Translating gives CASSSLGDTQYF.

This clone was detected once. J is TRBJ1-2 and V is TRBV10-3; D gene uncertain. V dropped 4 bases and J dropped 0 bases, with 12 bases sitting between them. Germline CDR1 ENHRY, CDR2 SYGVKD. This CDR3 region has 15 residues. CDR3 residues: CAISGPDRANYGYTF. The CDR3 DNA reads TGTGCCATCAGTGGACCTGATAGAGCTAACTATGGCTACACCTTC.